This TCR beta chain was observed in a study of T cells in Graves' hyperthyroidism and ophthalmopathy. Study at large: Peripheral blood was drawn at first diagnosis, prior to all treatment.

The study left out patients who had uncontrolled infection, other autoimmune disease, pregnancy or lactation. The authors took PBMCs from roughly 9.5 ml fresh peripheral blood. This clonotype was seen ten or more times. Its antigen remains unknown. Per the germline V gene, CDR1 is LNHDA and CDR2 is SQIVND (reference sequence). The CDR3 spans 13 residues. Trimming removed 3 bases from V and 6 bases from J, with 11 bases in between. Regions amplified from RNA transcripts were the TCR beta CDR3 regions. When the TCR CDR3 underwent first-round RT-PCR, the HTBI primer set was used. TCRdb processed the multiplex PCR reads anew with MiXCR; each CDR3 protein has one entry. The sample comprises 450,000 to 550,000 distinct CDR3 sequences, approximately 25% of which are singletons, and around 11% rests with the top ten. Study results and caveats: Most clonotypes that expanded in the thyroid above 0.001 also showed up in blood.

The source is a woman aged 25 to 39 with Graves' ophthalmopathy. This chain joins TRBV19 and TRBJ1-2; TRBD1 is a possible D gene (6 bases). The sample was blood. The CDR3 DNA reads TGTGCCAGTAGTATGTCAGGGGAAAATGGCTACACCTTC. This codes for CASSMSGENGYTF.